This note documents a single T cell receptor (beta chain) sequence. It has no known antigen specificity. There are no base qualities to consult, and no much larger clone falls within one base. This specimen comes from a study of OX40 agonist ivuxolimab in advanced cancers. Regarding the complete study: Ivuxolimab was a fully human IgG2 agonistic monoclonal antibody targeting the costimulatory receptor OX40 (CD134). Prior anti-PD-1, anti-PD-L1 or anti-CTLA-4 therapy was permitted, and checkpoint inhibitors had been received by around 40% of dose-escalation patients. Of the roughly 51 patients in dose escalation, about 20 had hepatocellular carcinoma, around 15 had melanoma, 9 had renal cell carcinoma and 9 had head and neck cancer. In the dose-escalation cohort, approximately 82% of patients were male, and the mean age was roughly 60 years with a range of roughly 23 to 79. The paper covers the monotherapy dose-escalation part of the phase I ivuxolimab trial, which included N ≈ 50 patients. The point of sequencing TCRbeta in the periphery was to test whether ivuxolimab changed TCR sequence diversity and drove clonal T-cell expansion. Partial responses occurred in three dose-escalation patients: two with cutaneous melanoma and one with hepatocellular carcinoma. Intravenous ivuxolimab was administered to patients every 2 weeks at six dose levels: 0.01, 0.1, 0.3, 1.5, 3 and 10 mg/kg.

Patients with a history of autoimmune disease or receiving systemic immunosuppression were excluded from the trial. Peripheral blood for TCR sequencing was collected from all dose cohorts at baseline, on cycle 4 day 1, and on cycle 7 day 1. Samples came from an open-label, multicenter, first-in-human phase I dose-escalation trial of ivuxolimab. Adults with locally advanced or metastatic melanoma, renal cell carcinoma, hepatocellular carcinoma or head and neck squamous cell carcinoma were enrolled in the trial. Before TCR sequencing, CD4+ T cells and CD8+ T cells from peripheral blood were sorted into separate populations. Overall results and qualifications from the work: The antigen specificity of the clonally expanded peripheral T cells was not determined. Low levels of normalized T-cell clonal expansion were also seen in some patients who did not respond. On average, CD8+ T cells showed more expanded clones than CD4+ T cells after ivuxolimab. In the 0.1-3.0 mg/kg groups, partial responders had among the lowest normalized peripheral clonal expansion, particularly in CD8+ T cells. At doses of 0.1 to 3.0 mg/kg, clonal expansion of both CD4+ and CD8+ T cells in blood was seen between baseline and week 6.

A distance of 18 bases separates the germline ends of V and J, which lose 3 bases and 3 bases respectively. The germline V gene (reference sequence) supplies CDR1 GTSNPN and CDR2 SVGIG. CDR3 length: 16 amino acids, cysteine to phenylalanine. Here the CDR3 DNA is all that survives: 48 bases in frame from base 1. To sequence the TCRbeta CDR3 region, genomic DNA was isolated from the sorted cells. The immunoSEQ Assay was used for sequencing of TCRbeta CDR3 regions. Drawn from immuneACCESS, this table holds only the in-frame rearrangements with V and J called that TCRdb kept. Clones are partly lost; checked studies trace under half to an unresolved V gene and leave the rest unexplained. The sample contains 60,000 to 85,000 clones, around 73% of them found a single time. The ten most abundant clones make up over 1.5% of the sample.

Specimen: CD4+ or CD8+ T cells sorted from blood, collected in a trial of the OX40 agonist ivuxolimab. The source is an adult with an advanced solid tumor such as melanoma, head and neck, liver or kidney cancer. Recombination joined TRBV30 with TRBJ2-1; the D assignment is uncertain and may be TRBD1 or TRBD2, with 6 bases supporting each. The DNA is TGTGCCTGGAGCCTCTCGGGGGCAGGAGACTACAATGAGCAGTTCTTC. This encodes CAWSLSGAGDYNEQFF.